A single sample is the source of the 18 T cell receptor beta chains below, sequenced in a study of T-cell reconstitution after alpha-beta-depleted transplantation in children. Unique molecular identifiers were used to barcode this TCRbeta library. TCRdb reprocessed the PCR reads via MiXCR and lists one record per CDR3 protein. The sample holds approximately 190,000 distinct CDR3 sequences, 6.3% seen once. This specimen consisted of PBMCs, obtained before TCRalphabeta/CD19-depleted stem cell transplant. These receptor sequences come from a girl under two years old with combined immunodeficiency, due to receive a stem cell transplant.

This clonotype was seen repeatedly, ten times or more. This chain connects TRBV6-2 or TRBV6-3 to TRBJ2-3; D unresolved. The CDR3 extends over 15 amino acids. Germline V gives CDR1 MNHEY, CDR2 SVGEGT. V was trimmed by 8 bases and J by 3 bases, leaving 18 bases between them. The CDR3 loop is CASCLPGSRTDTQYF. Written as DNA, the CDR3 is TGTGCCAGCTGCCTCCCTGGATCCCGTACAGATACGCAGTATTTT.

In its sample, this clonotype was seen many times. The chain combines TRBV25-1 with TRBJ2-5; TRBD2 matches at 7 bases. The CDR3 runs to 14 residues. J gave up 5 bases and V 5 bases, and 8 bases lay outside the gene matches. Germline CDR1 is MGHDK and CDR2 is SYGVNS. CDR3 DNA: TGTGCCAGCAGTCCCCTCGGACTAGACGAGACCCAGTACTTC. Its protein product is CASSPLGLDETQYF. The full variable domain, completed using reference TRBV25-1 and TRBJ2-5, is EADIYQTPRYLVIGTGKKITLECSQTMGHDKMYWYQQDPGMELHLIHYSYGVNSTEKGDLSSESTVSRIRTEHFPLTLESARPSHTSQYLCASSPLGLDETQYFGPGTRLLVL.

This clonotype has a count of ten or more. CDR3 DNA sequence: TGCAGCGTTGGATTTTTCAGGGAGCAAGAGACCCAGTACTTC. It specifies CSVGFFREQETQYF. This rearrangement joins TRBV29-1 to TRBJ2-5; D may match TRBD1 or TRBD2 (5 bases each). Germline V lookup: CDR1 SQVTM, CDR2 ANQGSEA. The CDR3 sequence is 14 residues long. Trimming shortened V by 4 bases and J by 2 bases, and 14 bases separated the two germline ends.

This clonotype was seen many times. J is TRBJ2-1 and V is TRBV7-2; 11 positions agree with TRBD2. CDR3 length: 17 amino acids. After removal of 0 bases from V and 6 bases from J, the junction contained 7 bases not matched to a gene. CDR1 is SGHTA and CDR2 is FQGNSA in the germline V gene. CDR3 sequence: CASSLAFLLAGGNEQFF. CDR3 coding DNA: TGTGCCAGCAGCTTAGCATTTTTGCTAGCGGGAGGCAATGAGCAGTTCTTC. The complete variable domain, with remaining parts taken from reference TRBV7-2 and TRBJ2-1, reads GAGVSQSPSNKVTEKGKDVELRCDPISGHTALYWYRQSLGQGLEFLIYFQGNSAPDKSGLPSDRFSAERTGGSVSTLTIQRTQQEDSAVYLCASSLAFLLAGGNEQFFGPGTRLTVL.

This clonotype was found many times. The gene calls are TRBV5-5 and TRBJ2-1, with a tentative D call TRBD2 (6 bases). The germline V gene encodes CDR1 SGHKS and CDR2 YYEKEE (reference sequence). V lost 0 bases and J lost 4, with 14 bases in between. The CDR3 consists of 16 residues. The chain's CDR3 is CASSLAGSKGYNEQFF. DNA for the CDR3: TGTGCCAGCAGCTTGGCCGGGAGCAAAGGGTACAATGAGCAGTTCTTC.

In its sample, this clonotype was seen many times. V and J are TRBV2 and TRBJ2-5; D is unclear. This CDR3 comprises 14 residues. Trimming cost V 6 bases and J 0 bases, with 11 bases left between them. Germline V lookup: CDR1 SNHLY, CDR2 FYNNEI. The CDR3 protein is CASSGNFHQETQYF. CDR3 in DNA: TGTGCCAGCAGCGGCAACTTCCACCAAGAGACCCAGTACTTC.

This clonotype was seen ten or more times. The V gene is TRBV2, the J gene TRBJ1-1; D is uncertain. This CDR3 is built from 14 residues. Germline V gives CDR1 SNHLY, CDR2 FYNNEI. The V end lost 0 bases, the J end lost 4 bases, and 9 bases lay between the germline ends. The CDR3 sequence is CASSEASRFTEAFF. The CDR3 coding sequence is TGTGCCAGCAGTGAAGCATCCAGGTTCACTGAAGCTTTCTTT. The full variable domain, completed using reference TRBV2 and TRBJ1-1, is EPEVTQTPSHQVTQMGQEVILRCVPISNHLYFYWYRQILGQKVEFLVSFYNNEISEKSEIFDDQFSVERPDGSNFTLKIRSTKLEDSAMYFCASSEASRFTEAFFGQGTRLTVV.

This chain joins TRBV10-3 and TRBJ2-1, with 7 bases matching TRBD1. CDR3 length: 21 amino acids. Per germline, CDR1 ENHRY and CDR2 SYGVKD. With V trimmed by 6 bases and J by 4 bases, 27 bases remained unmatched. The CDR3 reads CAIRKAAGTETFNTPYNEQFF. CDR3 bases: TGTGCCATCAGGAAAGCAGCCGGGACAGAGACCTTCAACACACCATACAATGAGCAGTTCTTC.

This clonotype was found many times. The gene calls are TRBV13 and TRBJ2-5; TRBD1 aligns across 12 bases. This CDR3 comprises 18 residues. The germline CDR1 and CDR2 sequences are PRHDT and FYEKMQ (reference sequence). Unmatched junction bases numbered 15, after V lost 5 bases and J lost 5 bases. The chain's CDR3 is CASSRIRDRGRFRETQYF. The CDR3 DNA sequence: TGTGCCAGCAGCCGTATCCGGGACAGGGGGCGTTTTAGGGAGACCCAGTACTTC. Looking up the rest from reference TRBV13 and TRBJ2-5 gives the full variable domain: AAGVIQSPRHLIKEKRETATLKCYPIPRHDTVYWYQQGPGQDPQFLISFYEKMQSDKGSIPDRFSAQQFSDYHSELNMSSLELGDSALYFCASSRIRDRGRFRETQYFGPGTRLLVL.

This clonotype was seen repeatedly, ten times or more. This chain uses TRBV28 with TRBJ2-5; perhaps TRBD1 as D (5 bases). In germline, CDR1 is MDHEN, CDR2 SYDVKM. The CDR3 has 14 residues. Trimming stripped 2 bases from V and 0 bases from J, with 7 bases between. CDR3 sequence: CASSLDSHQETQYF. Written as DNA, the CDR3 is TGTGCCAGCAGTTTAGACAGCCACCAAGAGACCCAGTACTTC.

In this sample, this clonotype turned up many times. V and J are TRBV4-2 and TRBJ2-1, with a weak D call TRBD2 (7 bases). The germline V and J ends were trimmed by 6 bases and 0 bases, with 12 bases remaining between them. CDR1 LGHNA and CDR2 YNFKEQ come from the germline V gene. The CDR3 runs 15 residues. CDR3 sequence reads: CASRGGGSSYNEQFF. The CDR3 DNA sequence: TGTGCCAGCAGGGGCGGGGGCAGCTCCTACAATGAGCAGTTCTTC.

This clonotype was seen many times. The V gene is TRBV6-1, the J gene TRBJ1-3; no clear D gene. CDR3 length: 14 amino acids. V gave up 4 bases and J gave up 0 bases, with 7 bases separating them. Germline values: CDR1 MNHNS, CDR2 SASEGT. CDR3 coding DNA: TGTGCCAGCAGTGCCTCGTACTCTGGAAACACCATATATTTT. Translating gives CASSASYSGNTIYF.

This clonotype has at least ten counts. The chain recombines TRBV12-3 or TRBV12-4 with TRBJ2-3; TRBD1 agrees at 7 bases. The CDR3 totals 14 residues. V lost 6 bases and J lost 3; bases outside the gene matches: 6. CDR3 sequence reads: CASSPDRETDTQYF. CDR3 DNA sequence: TGTGCCAGCAGCCCCGACAGGGAGACAGATACGCAGTATTTT.

The genes are TRBV29-1 and TRBJ2-3; 8 bases agree with TRBD2. The CDR3 contains 17 residues. In germline, CDR1 is SQVTM, CDR2 ANQGSEA. Losses at the gene ends were 6 bases for V and 0 bases for J; bases not matched to a gene: 14. The CDR3 DNA reads as TGCAGCGTAGAATTAGCGGGGACTCATAGTAGCACAGATACGCAGTATTTT. Amino acids: CSVELAGTHSSTDTQYF.

This clonotype was detected many times. This chain connects TRBV29-1 to TRBJ2-1; 7 bases map to TRBD1. Per germline, CDR1 SQVTM and CDR2 ANQGSEA. Trimming took 0 bases from V and 6 from J; bases not matched to a gene: 2. The CDR3 is made up of 13 amino acids. As DNA, the CDR3 is TGCAGCGTTGAAGAGGGACAGTTCAATGAGCAGTTCTTC. It codes for CSVEEGQFNEQFF.

Ten or more counts support this clonotype. The CDR3 coding sequence is TGTGCCAGCAGCCCGGACAGGGGGATAAGGGAGCTGTTTTTT. Translated, it gives CASSPDRGIRELFF. The chain carries TRBV7-2 and TRBJ2-2; 10 nucleotides match TRBD1. There are 14 residues in the CDR3. Germline CDR1 is SGHTA and CDR2 is FQGNSA. The trim removed 5 bases at V and 9 bases at J, leaving 6 bases unmatched.

At least ten counts were recorded for this clonotype. The chain has TRBV4-1 and TRBJ1-1; D is possibly TRBD1 (6 bases). The CDR3 length is 15 residues. Trimming took off 1 base at V and 3 bases at J, with 12 bases between the two ends. Germline V gene lookup returns CDR1 MGHRA and CDR2 YSYEKL. CDR3 protein: CASSQGRGLYTEAFF. The CDR3 DNA follows: TGCGCCAGCAGCCAAGGACGGGGGCTTTACACTGAAGCTTTCTTT.

This clonotype was recorded many times. This chain joins TRBV19 and TRBJ2-3, with D tentatively TRBD2 (5 bases). V was pared by 5 bases and J by 5 bases, with 14 bases between. The CDR3 totals 14 residues. The germline CDR1 and CDR2 sequences are LNHDA and SQIVND (reference sequence). As DNA, the CDR3 is TGTGCCAGTAGTCTTGCGGGTGGAGGAGATACGCAGTATTTT. It yields the protein CASSLAGGGDTQYF. Variable domain in full (rest from reference TRBV19 and TRBJ2-3): DGGITQSPKYLFRKEGQNVTLSCEQNLNHDAMYWYRQDPGQGLRLIYYSQIVNDFQKGDIAEGYSVSREKKESFPLTVTSAQKNPTAFYLCASSLAGGGDTQYFGPGTRLTVL.